Shown below are 29 T cell receptor beta chains from a single sample sequenced in a study of CD8 T cells in Susac syndrome. When the RNA was reverse transcribed, random hexamers were used with an input of roughly 0.45 to 1 ug. MiXCR, run by TCRdb on the immunoSEQ multiplex PCR reads, gives a single entry per CDR3 protein. The profile covers fewer than 350,000 distinct CDR3 sequences, with 85% appearing a single time and around 0.2% taken by the ten largest. Source material: CD8+ T cells from PBMCs. These receptors came from a human donor with multiple sclerosis.

The sample holds one count of this clonotype. V is TRBV12-5 and J is TRBJ1-5; D uncertain. The CDR3 length is 17 residues. From germline, CDR1 is LGHNT and CDR2 FRNRAP. V was pared by 1 base and J by 7 bases, with 20 bases between. CDR3 sequence: CASGLGCKPRSGQPQHF. CDR3 nucleotide sequence: TGTGCTAGTGGTTTGGGATGCAAACCACGGTCGGGGCAGCCCCAGCATTTT.

This clonotype was counted only a few times. The chain has TRBV11-2 and TRBJ2-1, with D unclear. The CDR3 runs 15 residues. Trimming stripped 6 bases from V and 5 bases from J, with 17 bases between. Germline assignment: CDR1 SGHAT and CDR2 FQNNGV. As DNA, the CDR3 is TGTGCCAGCAGTTACGGCCCCTATCTTCACAATGAGCAGTTCTTC. Residues: CASSYGPYLHNEQFF.

The gene calls are TRBV12-5 and TRBJ2-1, with D perhaps TRBD1 (6 bases). The CDR3 runs to 15 residues. V was cut by 5 bases and J by 13 bases, with 24 bases left in between. Germline V gene data show CDR1 as LGHNT and CDR2 as FRNRAP. CDR3: CASGQLTGNQPEQFF. CDR3 DNA sequence: TGTGCTAGTGGTCAACTAACAGGGAACCAGCCCGAACAGTTCTTC.

The J gene is TRBJ1-5, the V gene TRBV28; no reliable D call. Trimming pared 3 bases from V and 3 bases from J, leaving 12 bases between. The CDR3 loop spans 15 amino acids. Germline V gene data show CDR1 as MDHEN and CDR2 as SYDVKM. The CDR3 protein is CASSFAGRYNQPQHF. CDR3 nucleotide sequence: TGTGCCAGCAGTTTTGCGGGCAGGTACAATCAGCCCCAGCATTTT.

The chain couples TRBV5-4 to TRBJ2-1; TRBD2 aligns across 11 bases. The CDR3 spans 17 residues. The trim removed 4 bases at V and 0 bases at J, leaving 6 bases unmatched. Germline V CDR1 and CDR2: SGHNT, YYREEE (reference sequence). DNA of the CDR3: TGTGCCAGCAGCCACCGGACTAGCGGGCTCTCCTACAATGAGCAGTTCTTC. This sequence encodes CASSHRTSGLSYNEQFF.

V usage is TRBV12-3 or TRBV12-4 and J usage is TRBJ2-1; D ambiguous. V dropped 0 bases and J dropped 7 bases, with 10 bases sitting between them. The CDR3 is 14 amino acids. CDR3 region: CASSLAGLGNEQFF. The DNA of the CDR3 is TGTGCCAGCAGTTTAGCGGGTTTGGGGAATGAGCAGTTCTTC.

J is TRBJ1-2 and V is TRBV9, with D possibly being TRBD1 (5 bases). Germline V gene data show CDR1 as SGDLS and CDR2 as YYNGEE. V was cut by 3 bases and J by 8 bases, with 14 bases left in between. The CDR3 is 13 amino acids. For the CDR3, the DNA is TGTGCCAGCAGCGCCACACAATGGGGCGGCTACACCTTC. It encodes CASSATQWGGYTF.

The chain couples TRBV29-1 to TRBJ1-1; D ambiguous. The germline V and J ends were trimmed by 7 bases and 11 bases, with 17 bases remaining between them. The CDR3 is 11 amino acids. Germline loops: CDR1 SQVTM, CDR2 ANQGSEA. CDR3 DNA sequence: TGCAGCGCCGACATATTTACTAGGGCTTTCTTT. As protein: CSADIFTRAFF.

V and J are TRBV12-3 or TRBV12-4 and TRBJ1-2; D is perhaps TRBD1 (5 bases). The CDR3 loop spans 15 amino acids. V lost 5 bases and J 9 bases, leaving 22 bases between the germline ends. CDR3 sequence (DNA): TGTGCCAGCAGTCCTCGGACATTTCTGTTTATGAGCTACACCTTC. This codes for CASSPRTFLFMSYTF.

The chain carries TRBV28 and TRBJ1-4, with TRBD1 matching 7 bases. This CDR3 comprises 15 residues. Trimming cost V 4 bases and J 8 bases; bases outside gene matches: 10. CDR1 MDHEN and CDR2 SYDVKM come from the germline V gene. CDR3 DNA: TGTGCCAGCAGTTCCGGGGGACAGAAAATAGAAAAACTGTTTTTT. Translated: CASSSGGQKIEKLFF. Based on the CDR3 plus reference TRBV28 and TRBJ1-4, the full variable domain is DVKVTQSSRYLVKRTGEKVFLECVQDMDHENMFWYRQDPGLGLRLIYFSYDVKMKEKGDIPEGYSVSREKKERFSLILESASTNQTSMYLCASSSGGQKIEKLFFGSGTQLSVL.

The V gene is TRBV7-2, the J gene TRBJ2-1; weak D call: TRBD2 (8 bases). The V end lost 3 bases, the J end lost 4 bases, and 19 bases lay between the germline ends. The length of the CDR3 is 17 residues. Per the germline V gene, CDR1 is SGHTA and CDR2 is FQGNSA. CDR3 bases: TGTGCCAGCAGCTTGGAGGGGGCACTAGCGGAATACAATGAGCAGTTCTTC. This gives the protein CASSLEGALAEYNEQFF. The full variable domain, with the rest looked up from reference TRBV7-2 and TRBJ2-1, is GAGVSQSPSNKVTEKGKDVELRCDPISGHTALYWYRQSLGQGLEFLIYFQGNSAPDKSGLPSDRFSAERTGGSVSTLTIQRTQQEDSAVYLCASSLEGALAEYNEQFFGPGTRLTVL.

The chain is built from TRBV6-2 or TRBV6-3 and TRBJ2-7, with D perhaps matching TRBD1 or TRBD2 (7 bases each). V was cut by 6 bases and J by 0 bases, with 18 bases left in between. CDR3 size: 16 residues. Germline V CDR1 and CDR2: MNHEY, SVGEGT. The CDR3 region is CASSPRGGGSSYEQYF. CDR3 sequence (DNA): TGTGCCAGCAGCCCCCGAGGGGGCGGGAGCTCCTACGAGCAGTACTTC.

The J gene is TRBJ2-1, the V gene TRBV28; 14 bases match TRBD2. CDR1 is MDHEN and CDR2 is SYDVKM in the germline V gene. The V and J ends lost 6 bases and 7 bases, in that order; junction bases with no gene match: 20. The CDR3 runs 20 residues. CDR3 region: CASSFMTSGREEAVANEQFF. For the CDR3, the DNA is TGTGCCAGCAGCTTTATGACTAGCGGGAGGGAGGAGGCCGTGGCAAATGAGCAGTTCTTC.

The chain uses TRBV15 and TRBJ2-7, with a weak D call TRBD1 (6 bases). Germline CDR1 and CDR2: LNHNV and YYDKDF (reference sequence). This CDR3 comprises 15 residues. V dropped 4 bases and J dropped 2 bases, with 15 bases sitting between them. Here the CDR3 reads CATSINQGTAYEQYF. The CDR3 nucleotides are TGTGCCACCAGCATTAACCAGGGGACCGCCTACGAGCAGTACTTC.

J is TRBJ1-1 and V is TRBV5-4; TRBD1 matches at 12 bases. Germline V gives CDR1 SGHNT, CDR2 YYREEE (reference sequence). This CDR3 has 14 amino acids. Trimming cost V 3 bases and J 6 bases; bases outside gene matches: 3. CDR3 sequence reads: CASSWGQGAAEAFF. The CDR3 coding sequence is TGTGCCAGCAGCTGGGGACAGGGGGCCGCTGAAGCTTTCTTT.

In this sample, this clonotype turned up once. An end of the junction does not agree with germline; a read error may underlie this. The chain carries TRBV5-1 and TRBJ2-2; weak D call: TRBD2 (6 bases). The CDR3 extends over 17 amino acids. Per germline, CDR1 SGHRS and CDR2 YFSETQ. The CDR3: CASSLAGGTGNAGELFF. In DNA, the CDR3 is TGCGCCAGCAGCTTGGCTGGCGGGACCGGGAACGCCGGGGAGCTGTTTTTT.

The CDR3 DNA reads TGTGCCGTCTCCGTAGGAGGGAATAACGAGCAGTACTTC. It codes for CAVSVGGNNEQYF. The gene calls are TRBV10-3 and TRBJ2-7, with TRBD2 as a possible D gene (6 bases). Looked up from germline, CDR1 is ENHRY and CDR2 is SYGVKD. The CDR3 extends over 13 amino acids. Trimming removed 11 bases at V and 5 bases at J, with 19 bases between.

This clonotype was found once. V is TRBV14 and J is TRBJ2-1; maybe TRBD1 (5 bases). Trimming removed 3 bases at V and 4 bases at J, with 16 bases between. CDR3 length: 16 residues. Germline CDR1 reads SGHDN; CDR2 reads FVKESK. The CDR3 DNA follows: TGTGCCAGCAGCCAGTACCCTAGGACACATTACAATGAGCAGTTCTTC. It yields the protein CASSQYPRTHYNEQFF.

This chain uses TRBV7-8 with TRBJ2-7; D unclear. V lost 3 bases to trimming and J lost 2 bases, with 14 bases between them. CDR3 length: 15 amino acids. Germline-derived CDR1 and CDR2 are SGHVS and FQNEAQ. The CDR3 loop is CASSFFVGATYEQYF. CDR3 coding DNA: TGTGCCAGCAGCTTTTTTGTCGGCGCAACCTACGAGCAGTACTTC.

The chain is built from TRBV20-1 and TRBJ2-3; D possibly corresponds to TRBD1 (5 bases). Germline V gives CDR1 DFQATT, CDR2 SNEGSKA (reference sequence). The CDR3 is made up of 13 amino acids. Trimming cost V 6 bases and J 2 bases, with 12 bases left between them. CDR3 loop: CSARQTYTDTQYF. The CDR3 DNA is TGCAGTGCCCGACAGACCTACACAGATACGCAGTATTTT.

The CDR3 loop reads CASSLTGRATEAFF. The DNA of the CDR3 is TGTGCCAGCAGCCTTACGGGGAGGGCCACTGAAGCTTTCTTT. This chain joins TRBV6-2 or TRBV6-3 and TRBJ1-1; D uncertain. Per germline, CDR1 MNHEY and CDR2 SVGEGT. V gave up 6 bases and J gave up 4 bases, with 15 bases separating them. The CDR3 covers 14 residues.

The CDR3 here is CAISEPSPTSREQYF. The CDR3 region has the DNA TGTGCCATCAGTGAGCCCTCTCCGACGTCGCGCGAGCAGTACTTC. The rearrangement links TRBV10-3 to TRBJ2-7; D is unclear. Per germline, CDR1 ENHRY and CDR2 SYGVKD. CDR3 length equals 15 residues. V lost 2 bases to trimming and J lost 6 bases, with 17 bases between them.

The chain couples TRBV6-1 to TRBJ2-1, with 8 bases that match TRBD2. The CDR3 is 20 residues long. Trimming at V came to 6 bases and at J to 0 bases, leaving 19 bases not matched to a gene. Germline loops: CDR1 MNHNS, CDR2 SASEGT. CDR3 nucleotide sequence: TGTGCCAGCAGCGAAAGGGCCAGCGGGGGTCTATCTAGCTCCTACAATGAGCAGTTCTTC. Its protein product is CASSERASGGLSSSYNEQFF.

The chain uses TRBV28 and TRBJ2-3, with a possible D match to TRBD2 (6 bases). Germline V gene lookup returns CDR1 MDHEN and CDR2 SYDVKM. The CDR3 runs to 15 residues. The germline V and J ends were trimmed by 6 bases and 7 bases, with 20 bases remaining between them. DNA for the CDR3: TGTGCCAGCAGAATCACTAGCCGGAGGGCATATACGCAGTATTTT. The encoded protein is CASRITSRRAYTQYF.

CDR3 region: CASSYVQGRRELFF. CDR3 coding DNA: TGTGCCAGCAGTTATGTACAGGGACGCAGGGAGCTGTTTTTT. The chain links TRBV6-7 to TRBJ2-2; D may be TRBD1 (6 bases). TRBV6-7 is given ORF status, its function remaining uncertain. The CDR3 extends over 14 amino acids. With 3 bases removed from V and 9 bases from J, the gap between germline ends came to 14 bases.

The chain links TRBV28 to TRBJ1-1; a possible D gene is TRBD1 (5 bases). V lost 7 bases, J lost 4 bases, and 22 bases lay in between. CDR1 MDHEN and CDR2 SYDVKM come from the germline V gene. This CDR3 is 16 amino acids long. In nucleotides, the CDR3 is TGTGCCAGCATCCAATTGCCGCGGCAGGGCAGCACTGAAGCTTTCTTT. The encoded protein is CASIQLPRQGSTEAFF. The full variable domain, rest sourced from reference TRBV28 and TRBJ1-1, is DVKVTQSSRYLVKRTGEKVFLECVQDMDHENMFWYRQDPGLGLRLIYFSYDVKMKEKGDIPEGYSVSREKKERFSLILESASTNQTSMYLCASIQLPRQGSTEAFFGQGTRLTVV.

This sequence joins TRBV7-6 and TRBJ2-7; D gene ambiguous. The V gene's germline CDR1 is SGHVS and CDR2 FNYEAQ. Trimming left V 1 base short and J 6 bases short, with 10 bases between. CDR3 size: 13 residues. The CDR3 DNA follows: TGTGCCAGCAGCTTAGATCCCATCTTCGAGCAGTACTTC. This translates into CASSLDPIFEQYF.

The chain links TRBV27 to TRBJ1-5, with TRBD1 identical over 8 bases. The germline CDR1 and CDR2 sequences are MNHEY and SMNVEV (reference sequence). This CDR3 is 15 amino acids long. J was trimmed by 3 bases and V by 4 bases; bases with no gene match: 5. CDR3 in amino acids: CASSSQGANNQPQHF. CDR3 bases: TGTGCCAGCAGTTCTCAGGGGGCTAACAATCAGCCCCAGCATTTT.

This clonotype was seen a few times. The chain recombines TRBV4-3 with TRBJ2-7; 10 nucleotides match TRBD2. Trimming at V came to 0 bases and at J to 6 bases, leaving 11 bases not matched to a gene. CDR3 length: 17 residues. The germline CDR1 and CDR2 sequences are LGHNA and YSLEER. The DNA for the CDR3 is TGCGCCAGCAGCCAAGATCGCGCTAGCGGGAGCCAACTCGAGCAGTACTTC. As protein: CASSQDRASGSQLEQYF.